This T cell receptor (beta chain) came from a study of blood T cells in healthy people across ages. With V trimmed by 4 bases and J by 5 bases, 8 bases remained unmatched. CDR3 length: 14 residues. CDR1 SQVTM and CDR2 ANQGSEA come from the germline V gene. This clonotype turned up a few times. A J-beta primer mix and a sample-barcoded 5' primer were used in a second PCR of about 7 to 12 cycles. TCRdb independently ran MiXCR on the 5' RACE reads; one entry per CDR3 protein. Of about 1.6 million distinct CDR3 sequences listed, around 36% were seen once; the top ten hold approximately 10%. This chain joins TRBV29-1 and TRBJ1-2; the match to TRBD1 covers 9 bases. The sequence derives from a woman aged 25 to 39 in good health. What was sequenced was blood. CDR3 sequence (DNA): TGCAGCGTTGCCCCGACAGGGGGAGGGTATGGCTACACCTTC. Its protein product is CSVAPTGGGYGYTF.